These 27 T cell receptor beta chains were all obtained from the same sample, sequenced in a study of T cell responses to AZD1222 COVID-19 vaccine. Assay: immunoSEQ multiplex PCR; the TCRdb copy retains only in-frame clones and omits some. In the table there are 90,000 to 120,000 clones, over 85% of which are singletons. Sequencing used peripheral blood, obtained on day 0 of AZD1222 vaccination. These receptors were collected from an adult in good health.

V is TRBV6-5 and J is TRBJ2-7; TRBD2 matches at 8 bases. After removal of 6 bases from V and 0 bases from J, the junction contained 1 base not matched to a gene. This CDR3 is 13 amino acids long. CDR1 MNHEY and CDR2 SVGAGI come from the germline V gene. CDR3 sequence: CASRTSASYEQYF. The CDR3, as DNA: TGTGCCAGCAGGACTAGCGCCTCCTACGAGCAGTACTTC.

The chain recombines TRBV5-4 with TRBJ2-3; TRBD1 aligns across 9 bases. V was clipped by 0 bases and J by 5 bases; unmatched bases: 7. The CDR3 loop spans 16 amino acids. Germline assignment: CDR1 SGHNT and CDR2 YYREEE (reference sequence). DNA of the CDR3: TGTGCCAGCAGCTTGGACAGGGGGCCAAGCGGAGATACGCAGTATTTT. The encoded protein is CASSLDRGPSGDTQYF.

This chain links TRBV5-1 with TRBJ2-7; 14 nucleotides agree with TRBD2. V gave up 2 bases and J gave up 2 bases; unmatched junction bases: 18. This CDR3 comprises 21 residues. Looked up from germline, CDR1 is SGHRS and CDR2 is YFSETQ. The CDR3 nucleotides are TGCGCCAGCAGCTTATTAGCGGCGGTGGGACTAGCGGGAGTTGGGGCCTACGAGCAGTACTTC. Its translation is CASSLLAAVGLAGVGAYEQYF.

This clone was seen once. V and J are TRBV7-3 and TRBJ2-3; the D is unclear. The CDR3 covers 12 residues. Germline V gene lookup returns CDR1 SGHTA and CDR2 FQGTGA. The germline V and J ends were trimmed by 5 bases and 5 bases, with 8 bases remaining between them. CDR3 sequence (DNA): TGTGCCAGCAGCCCTCACGGAGATACGCAGTATTTT. Translating it yields CASSPHGDTQYF.

The chain employs TRBV12-5 and TRBJ1-2; 10 bases align to TRBD1. The CDR3 sequence is 17 residues long. The V gene's germline CDR1 is LGHNT and CDR2 FRNRAP. The V gene end was trimmed by 0 bases and the J gene end by 1 base; junction bases not matched to a gene: 5. The CDR3 sequence is CASGLVLDRGLNYGYTF. CDR3 DNA: TGTGCTAGTGGTTTGGTACTTGACAGGGGGCTTAACTATGGCTACACCTTC.

This clone came up once. J is TRBJ1-1 and V is TRBV5-1; D unresolved. This CDR3 is 13 amino acids long. Looked up from germline, CDR1 is SGHRS and CDR2 is YFSETQ. Trimming pared 7 bases from V and 5 bases from J, leaving 15 bases between. The CDR3 bases are TGCGCCAGCGCCACAAGTCTCGGGACTGAAGCTTTCTTT. It translates to CASATSLGTEAFF.

J is TRBJ1-2 and V is TRBV4-2; a weak D match, TRBD1 (5 bases). CDR1 is LGHNA and CDR2 is YNFKEQ in the germline V gene. V was clipped by 0 bases and J by 4 bases, with 12 bases between them. The CDR3 spans 15 residues. The CDR3 reads CASSQEGGRGYGYTF. DNA for the CDR3: TGTGCCAGCAGCCAAGAGGGAGGGAGGGGCTATGGCTACACCTTC.

This clone was detected once. This chain connects TRBV4-1 to TRBJ2-7, with TRBD1 identical over 7 bases. The germline gives CDR1 MGHRA, CDR2 YSYEKL. There are 14 residues in the CDR3. The trim removed 2 bases at V and 4 bases at J, leaving 5 bases unmatched. CDR3 coding DNA: TGCGCCAGCAGCCAAAACAGGGGATCGTACGAGCAGTACTTC. It is translated as CASSQNRGSYEQYF.

This chain uses TRBV7-9 with TRBJ2-2; D call uncertain. This CDR3 region has 15 residues. Germline assignment: CDR1 SEHNR and CDR2 FQNEAQ (reference sequence). Trimming cost V 7 bases and J 5 bases, with 17 bases left between them. CDR3 in amino acids: CASNKARFGTGELFF. The CDR3 DNA reads as TGTGCCAGCAACAAAGCACGCTTTGGGACCGGGGAGCTGTTTTTT.

The gene calls are TRBV18 and TRBJ1-4, with 9 bases lining up with TRBD1. The V gene's germline CDR1 is KGHSH and CDR2 LQKENI. Losses at the gene ends were 3 bases for V and 8 bases for J; bases not matched to a gene: 7. This CDR3 has 15 amino acids. This CDR3 reads CASSPRQGDGEKLFF. The CDR3 nucleotides are TGTGCCAGCTCACCCCGACAGGGGGACGGGGAAAAACTGTTTTTT.

The chain employs TRBV9 and TRBJ2-1; TRBD2 might be the D (5 bases). V lost 0 bases and J lost 8, with 18 bases in between. Germline V gene data show CDR1 as SGDLS and CDR2 as YYNGEE. This CDR3 is 16 amino acids long. CDR3 DNA: TGTGCCAGCAGCGTAGTGGGCGGCCCAAAAGCGGATGAGCAGTTCTTC. Translation gives CASSVVGGPKADEQFF.

The chain has TRBV11-2 and TRBJ2-5; 11 bases match TRBD2. The CDR3 covers 16 residues. Germline CDR1 is SGHAT and CDR2 is FQNNGV. With V trimmed by 3 bases and J by 5 bases, 8 bases remained unmatched. The CDR3 DNA is TGTGCCAGCAGCTTCTCTACTAGCGGGAGCTTGGAGACCCAGTACTTC. Protein: CASSFSTSGSLETQYF.

The rearrangement links TRBV6-1 to TRBJ2-2; D is ambiguous. CDR1 is MNHNS, CDR2 SASEGT, per germline. Trimming left V 2 bases short and J 10 bases short, with 11 bases between. The CDR3 totals 13 residues. The CDR3 DNA reads TGTGCCAGCAGTGAATTAGGCCAGATGGAGCTGTTTTTT. Translation: CASSELGQMELFF.

The rearrangement joins TRBV10-3 to TRBJ2-1, with TRBD2 matching over 9 bases. The J segment lost 5 bases and the V segment lost 10 bases, leaving 9 bases of the junction unmatched. From germline, CDR1 is ENHRY and CDR2 SYGVKD. This CDR3 is 14 amino acids long. This CDR3 reads CATDASGTNNEQFF. The CDR3 bases are TGTGCCACCGATGCTAGCGGGACCAACAATGAGCAGTTCTTC.

This clone came up a few times. This chain links TRBV6-5 with TRBJ2-2; 7 bases match TRBD1. Germline V gene sequence: CDR1 MNHEY, CDR2 SVGAGI. This CDR3 contains 13 residues. V dropped 6 bases and J dropped 6; count of bases not matched to a gene: 4. The CDR3 region has the DNA TGTGCCAGCAGAAACAGGGGTTCCGGGGAGCTGTTTTTT. Encoded protein: CASRNRGSGELFF.

The chain employs TRBV27 and TRBJ2-7; tentatively, D is TRBD1 or TRBD2 (5 bases each). The length of the CDR3 is 13 residues. The germline V gene encodes CDR1 MNHEY and CDR2 SMNVEV (reference sequence). Deletions cut 5 bases from V and 2 bases from J, with 10 bases between. Here the CDR3 DNA reads TGTGCCAGCAGTCGCCGGGACCCCTACGAGCAGTACTTC. It codes for CASSRRDPYEQYF.

This rearrangement joins TRBV3-1 (or the pseudogene TRBV3-2) to TRBJ2-3, with 12 bases that match TRBD1. Trimming at V came to 3 bases and at J to 7 bases, leaving 5 bases not matched to a gene. The CDR3 runs to 15 residues. Germline V gene sequence: CDR1 LGHDT, CDR2 YNNKEL (reference sequence). DNA of the CDR3: TGTGCCAGCAGCCAGCGGGACAGGGGGCTGAATACGCAGTATTTT. It is translated as CASSQRDRGLNTQYF.

The rearrangement links TRBV9 to TRBJ1-2; 7 bases match TRBD1. Losses at the gene ends were 4 bases for V and 5 bases for J; bases not matched to a gene: 11. In germline, CDR1 is SGDLS, CDR2 YYNGEE. The CDR3 contains 15 residues. The CDR3 region is CASSSRQGSSYGYTF. The CDR3 nucleotides read TGTGCCAGCAGCTCTCGACAGGGCTCTTCATATGGCTACACCTTC.

V and J are TRBV14 and TRBJ1-2, with no clear D. The V end lost 4 bases, the J end lost 3 bases, and 30 bases lay between the germline ends. CDR1 SGHDN and CDR2 FVKESK come from the germline V gene. This CDR3 contains 20 residues. The CDR3 sequence: CASSPNPGVKIFKSHYGYTF. Here the CDR3 DNA reads TGTGCCAGCAGCCCCAATCCCGGGGTCAAAATCTTTAAGTCCCACTATGGCTACACCTTC.

This clone was picked up one time. This rearrangement joins TRBV24-1 to TRBJ2-4; 7 positions match TRBD1. Germline trimming cut 2 bases from V and 3 bases from J; bases unmatched to any gene: 9. The germline gives CDR1 KGHDR, CDR2 SFDVKD. This CDR3 region has 17 residues. DNA for the CDR3: TGTGCCACCAGTGATTCGATCGAGGGGGCAGGCAAAAACATTCAGTACTTC. Its protein is CATSDSIEGAGKNIQYF.

This chain connects TRBV29-1 to TRBJ2-6; no clear D. The CDR3 is 11 residues long. Germline V gives CDR1 SQVTM, CDR2 ANQGSEA. V was cut by 6 bases and J by 6 bases, with 6 bases left in between. CDR3 in DNA: TGCAGCGTCGGTTCGGCCAACGTCCTGACTTTC. It yields the protein CSVGSANVLTF.

The chain employs TRBV27 and TRBJ1-5; perhaps TRBD1 as D (6 bases). This CDR3 is 17 amino acids long. Germline lookup yields CDR1 MNHEY and CDR2 SMNVEV (reference sequence). V was shortened by 4 bases and J by 2 bases, with 18 bases between the two germline ends. As DNA, the CDR3 is TGTGCCAGCAGTTCTCACAGGGCTGGGATGGGCAATCAGCCCCAGCATTTT. Its translation: CASSSHRAGMGNQPQHF.

The chain uses TRBV9 and TRBJ2-5; the match to TRBD2 covers 10 bases. J was trimmed by 7 bases and V by 4 bases; bases with no gene match: 13. This CDR3 contains 16 residues. Per germline, CDR1 SGDLS and CDR2 YYNGEE. The CDR3 region has the DNA TGTGCCAGCAGCTCTTCAGGGAGCGGGGGGGGGAGGACCCAGTACTTC. Translation: CASSSSGSGGGRTQYF.

The rearrangement joins TRBV18 to TRBJ1-2; D not resolved. Trimming pared 2 bases from V and 5 bases from J, leaving 9 bases between. The CDR3 contains 13 residues. CDR1 is KGHSH and CDR2 is LQKENI in the germline V gene. CDR3 sequence: CASSPGSLYGYTF. The CDR3 nucleotides read TGTGCCAGCTCACCAGGGTCCTTGTATGGCTACACCTTC.

The chain combines TRBV18 with TRBJ1-5; D is ambiguous. Germline values: CDR1 KGHSH, CDR2 LQKENI. The CDR3 totals 13 residues. Trimming removed 6 bases from V and 0 bases from J, with 6 bases in between. The CDR3 bases are TGTGCCAGCTCTTTAGATAGCAATCAGCCCCAGCATTTT. Protein product: CASSLDSNQPQHF.

V is TRBV5-1 and J is TRBJ1-2; possible D gene TRBD1, 5 bases. CDR1 SGHRS and CDR2 YFSETQ come from the germline V gene. V was shortened by 0 bases and J by 4 bases, with 10 bases between the two germline ends. There are 14 residues in the CDR3. For the CDR3, the DNA is TGCGCCAGCAGCTTGGACACTAGGGGCTATGGCTACACCTTC. The encoded protein is CASSLDTRGYGYTF.

The chain uses TRBV19 and TRBJ2-7; D is uncertain. This CDR3 region has 13 residues. CDR1 and CDR2 from the germline V gene are LNHDA and SQIVND (reference sequence). The V end lost 6 bases, the J end lost 4 bases, and 13 bases lay between the germline ends. The CDR3 DNA reads as TGTGCCAGTAGCAAGGGCCTGTCTTACGAGCAGTACTTC. It translates to CASSKGLSYEQYF.